This T cell receptor beta chain was sequenced for a study of immune heterogeneity within non-small cell lung tumors. With 600 ng used per sample, the template was genomic DNA from bulk tumor. Primary tumors were biopsied several times each, far apart, intraoperatively. Patients underwent curative surgery for untreated, newly diagnosed non-small cell lung cancer. For the TCR beta CDR3, multiplex PCR with 32 V and 13 J primers performed the amplification. TCRdb re-derived calls from the multiplex PCR reads in MiXCR, one entry per CDR3 protein. Of 4,500 to 7,000 distinct CDR3 sequences in the sample, about a fifth were seen once. CDR3 length: 19 amino acids. Germline V CDR1 and CDR2: SGHRS, YFSETQ. The study's findings and limits: Identical dominant CDR3 beta clonotypes recurred across tumor sites within a patient, alongside site-unique high-frequency clones. Individual patients showed largely nonoverlapping sets of high-frequency T-cell receptor beta clonotypes.

Regarding this clonotype: Its antigen remains unknown. One end of the junction fails to match germline, which may point to a read error.

Specimen: lung tumor tissue. The chain combines TRBV5-1 with TRBJ2-7; TRBD2 might be the D (5 bases). The TCR was taken from a man in his 60s with non-small cell lung cancer. CDR3 DNA: TGCGCCAGCATCTTGGAGGCGGGTTGGGCCAGGCAGGCCTCCTACGAGCAGTACTTC. Protein sequence: CASILEAGWARQASYEQYF. The complete variable domain, with remaining parts taken from reference TRBV5-1 and TRBJ2-7, reads KAGVTQTPRYLIKTRGQQVTLSCSPISGHRSVSWYQQTPGQGLQFLFEYFSETQRNKGNFPGRFSGRQFSNSRSEMNVSTLELGDSALYLCASILEAGWARQASYEQYFGPGTRLTVT.